Given below is one TCR beta chain in context. The sample is drawn from a study of blood T cell repertoires in COVID-19. Study at large: Samples representing acute and convalescent COVID-19 were sourced from the United States, Italy and Spain.

In the original analysis: Estimates of nucleated cell counts were drawn from the amplification of reference gene primers. The protocol was immunoSEQ multiplex PCR, while the TCRdb copy is restricted to in-frame clones and leaves out a portion. Clone size and V and J calls were adopted from that table, with D and trimming inferred from the DNA. The table has approximately 150,000 clones, roughly 80% seen once. Trimming pared 4 bases from V and 1 base from J, leaving 13 bases between. This CDR3 has 15 residues. Germline values: CDR1 MRHNA, CDR2 SNTAGT. The chain uses TRBV6-4 and TRBJ1-2, with D possibly being TRBD1 (6 bases). Material: peripheral blood. This sequence was found in an older woman with acute or convalescent COVID-19. The CDR3 nucleotides are TGTGCCAGCAGTGTAACCTCGGACAGTAACTATGGCTACACCTTC. This translates into CASSVTSDSNYGYTF.